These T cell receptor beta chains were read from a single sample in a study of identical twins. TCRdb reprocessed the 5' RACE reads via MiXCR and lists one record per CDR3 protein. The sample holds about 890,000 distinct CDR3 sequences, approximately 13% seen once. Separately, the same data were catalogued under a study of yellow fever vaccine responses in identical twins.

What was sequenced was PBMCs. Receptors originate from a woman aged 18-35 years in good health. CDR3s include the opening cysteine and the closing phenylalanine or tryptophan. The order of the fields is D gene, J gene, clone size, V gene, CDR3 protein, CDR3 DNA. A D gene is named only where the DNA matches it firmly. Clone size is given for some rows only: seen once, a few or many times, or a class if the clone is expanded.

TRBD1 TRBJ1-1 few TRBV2 CARGTGLANPTTSTEAFF TGTGCGAGGGGGACAGGGTTGGCGAATCCGACCACCTCCACTGAAGCTTTCTTT
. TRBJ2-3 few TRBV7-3 CASSPKGGLTSTDTQYF TGTGCCAGCAGCCCCAAAGGCGGCTTAACTAGCACAGATACGCAGTATTTT
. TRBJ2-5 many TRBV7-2 CASSRRGETQYF TGTGCCAGCAGCCGAAGGGGAGAGACCCAGTACTTC
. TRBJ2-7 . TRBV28 CASSLGGRPATYEQYF TGTGCCAGCAGTTTAGGTGGTCGGCCAGCTACCTACGAGCAGTACTTC
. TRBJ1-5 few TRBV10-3 CAISQVRGSNQPQHF TGTGCCATCAGTCAGGTTCGGGGGAGCAATCAGCCCCAGCATTTT
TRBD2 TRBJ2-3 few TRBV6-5 CASSLGLGVSDTQYF TGTGCCAGCAGTTTAGGACTAGGGGTTTCTGATACGCAGTATTTT
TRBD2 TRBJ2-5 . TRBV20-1 CSATILTSGSPQETQYF TGCAGTGCTACAATACTGACTAGCGGGAGTCCACAAGAGACCCAGTACTTC
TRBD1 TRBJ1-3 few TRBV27 CASREQGVLNTIYF TGTGCCAGCAGGGAGCAGGGGGTTCTAAACACCATATATTTT
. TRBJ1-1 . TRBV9 CASSVSWSTEAFF TGTGCCAGCAGCGTTAGTTGGAGCACTGAAGCTTTCTTT
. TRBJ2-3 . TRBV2 CATEPPFLALSGPRDTQYF TGTGCCACCGAACCACCCTTTCTCGCCCTTAGCGGCCCCAGGGATACGCAGTATTTT
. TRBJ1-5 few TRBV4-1 CASSQEQGQPQHF TGCGCCAGCAGCCAAGAGCAGGGCCAGCCCCAGCATTTT
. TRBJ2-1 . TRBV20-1 CCARDLGGRSYNEQFF TGCTGTGCTAGAGATCTAGGCGGAAGGTCCTACAATGAGCAGTTCTTC
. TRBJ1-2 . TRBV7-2 CASSLGGLLLRYGYTF TGTGCCAGCAGCTTGGGAGGACTCCTTCTCCGCTATGGCTACACCTTC
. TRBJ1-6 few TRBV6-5 CASSYSRVDNSPLHF TGTGCCAGCAGTTACTCGAGGGTCGATAATTCACCCCTCCACTTT
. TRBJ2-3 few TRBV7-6 CASSRGASDTQYF TGTGCCAGCAGCCGCGGGGCGTCAGATACGCAGTATTTT
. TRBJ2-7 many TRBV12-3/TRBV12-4 CASSLYGETYEQYF TGTGCCAGCAGTTTATATGGGGAAACCTACGAGCAGTACTTC
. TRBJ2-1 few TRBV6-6 CASSYRIPNEQFF TGTGCCAGCAGTTATCGGATACCCAATGAGCAGTTCTTC
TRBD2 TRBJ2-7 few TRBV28 CASRGLAGGEQYF TGTGCCAGTCGAGGACTAGCGGGAGGTGAGCAGTACTTC
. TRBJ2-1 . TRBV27 CASSLEWRVPYNEQFF TGTGCCAGCAGTTTAGAATGGCGGGTTCCCTACAATGAGCAGTTCTTC
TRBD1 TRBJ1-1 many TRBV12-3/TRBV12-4 CASTHSTGMGTEAFF TGTGCCAGCACCCATTCGACAGGGATGGGGACTGAAGCTTTCTTT
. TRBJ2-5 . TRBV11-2 CASNRAGGGQETQYF TGTGCCAGCAATAGGGCAGGGGGGGGCCAAGAGACCCAGTACTTC
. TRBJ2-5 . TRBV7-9 CASSPLGVQETQYF TGTGCCAGCAGCCCCTTGGGGGTTCAAGAGACCCAGTACTTC
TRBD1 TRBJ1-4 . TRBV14 CASSQRTGNEKLFF TGTGCCAGCAGCCAACGGACAGGGAATGAAAAACTGTTTTTT
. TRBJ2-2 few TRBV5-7 CASSLKQGGLTGELFF TGTGCCAGCAGCTTGAAGCAGGGGGGCCTAACCGGGGAGCTGTTTTTT
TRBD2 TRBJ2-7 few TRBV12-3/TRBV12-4 CASSRGEPTYEQYF TGTGCCAGCAGCCGGGGGGAGCCGACCTACGAGCAGTACTTC
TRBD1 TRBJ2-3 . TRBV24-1 CATSDFGQGGDTQYF TGTGCCACCAGTGACTTTGGACAGGGGGGAGATACGCAGTATTTT
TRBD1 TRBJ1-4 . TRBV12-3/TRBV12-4 CASNPGTGDEKLFF TGTGCCAGCAACCCTGGGACAGGGGACGAAAAACTGTTTTTT
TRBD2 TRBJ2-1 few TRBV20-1 CSARDYGTSGGFEQFF TGCAGTGCTAGAGATTATGGGACTAGCGGGGGCTTTGAGCAGTTCTTC
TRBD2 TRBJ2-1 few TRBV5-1 CASSGQTSGSGNEQFF TGCGCCAGCAGCGGACAAACTAGCGGGAGTGGGAATGAGCAGTTCTTC
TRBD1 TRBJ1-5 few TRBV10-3 CAISSRDRGVAQHF TGTGCCATCAGTAGCCGGGACAGGGGGGTGGCCCAGCATTTT
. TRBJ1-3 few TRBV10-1 CASSAGPGNTIYF TGCGCCAGCAGTGCAGGGCCTGGAAACACCATATATTTT
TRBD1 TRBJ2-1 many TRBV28 CASSFGGTGYREQFF TGTGCCAGCAGTTTCGGGGGGACAGGGTATCGTGAGCAGTTCTTC
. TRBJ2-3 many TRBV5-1 CASSLLAGFEDTQYF TGCGCCAGCAGCTTGTTGGCGGGATTTGAAGATACGCAGTATTTT
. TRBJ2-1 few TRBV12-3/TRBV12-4 CASRFTGYEQFF TGTGCCAGCAGATTCACAGGGTATGAGCAGTTCTTC
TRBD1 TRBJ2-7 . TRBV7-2 CASSPGQGSHEQYF TGTGCCAGCAGCCCGGGACAGGGGAGCCACGAGCAGTACTTC
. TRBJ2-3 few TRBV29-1 CSVEGTVSDGTTDTQYF TGCAGCGTTGAGGGTACCGTCTCGGACGGAACCACAGATACGCAGTATTTT
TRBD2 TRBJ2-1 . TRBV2 CASSAGGLAGNEQFF TGTGCCAGCAGTGCGGGGGGTCTAGCGGGAAATGAGCAGTTCTTC
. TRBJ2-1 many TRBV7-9 CASSIVSYNEQFF TGTGCCAGCAGCATTGTCTCCTACAATGAGCAGTTCTTC
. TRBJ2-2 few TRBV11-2 CASSVNWATGELFF TGTGCCAGCAGCGTAAACTGGGCAACCGGGGAGCTGTTTTTT
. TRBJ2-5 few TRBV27 CASRSIWGQETQYF TGTGCCAGCAGGTCTATTTGGGGCCAAGAGACCCAGTACTTC
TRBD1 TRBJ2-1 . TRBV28 CAISLERLGQGSYNEQFF TGTGCCATCAGTTTAGAACGTCTGGGACAGGGCTCCTACAATGAGCAGTTCTTC
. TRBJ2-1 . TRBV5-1 CASSLAPVAYEQFF TGCGCCAGCAGCTTGGCCCCAGTAGCCTATGAGCAGTTCTTC
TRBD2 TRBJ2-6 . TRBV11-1 CASSLRSLLAGGPSGANVLTF TGTGCCAGCAGCCTACGGTCCTTACTAGCGGGAGGCCCCTCTGGGGCCAACGTCCTGACTTTC
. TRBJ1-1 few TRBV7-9 CASSAEGGATEAFF TGTGCCAGCAGCGCCGAAGGGGGGGCGACTGAAGCTTTCTTT
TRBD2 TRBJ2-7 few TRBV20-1 CSAREISGTYLSSYEQYF TGCAGTGCTAGAGAAATTAGCGGGACCTACCTCAGCTCCTACGAGCAGTACTTC
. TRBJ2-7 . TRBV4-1 CASSHSGIGSYEQYF TGCGCCAGCAGCCATTCAGGGATTGGCTCCTACGAGCAGTACTTC
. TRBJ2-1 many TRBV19 CASSTYLGNEQFF TGTGCCAGTAGTACCTACCTCGGGAATGAGCAGTTCTTC
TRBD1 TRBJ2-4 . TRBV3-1 CASSPDFGTETPRGIQYF TGTGCCAGCAGCCCAGATTTCGGGACAGAAACTCCTAGGGGCATTCAGTACTTC
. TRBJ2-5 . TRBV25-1 CASSEIPPNQETQYF TGTGCCAGCAGTGAAATTCCGCCGAACCAAGAGACCCAGTACTTC
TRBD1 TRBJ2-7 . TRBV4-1 CASSPRDRQLAYEQYF TGCGCCAGCAGCCCCAGGGACAGACAATTGGCCTACGAGCAGTACTTC
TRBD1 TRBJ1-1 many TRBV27 CASSFDRDTEAFF TGTGCCAGCAGTTTCGACAGGGACACTGAAGCTTTCTTT